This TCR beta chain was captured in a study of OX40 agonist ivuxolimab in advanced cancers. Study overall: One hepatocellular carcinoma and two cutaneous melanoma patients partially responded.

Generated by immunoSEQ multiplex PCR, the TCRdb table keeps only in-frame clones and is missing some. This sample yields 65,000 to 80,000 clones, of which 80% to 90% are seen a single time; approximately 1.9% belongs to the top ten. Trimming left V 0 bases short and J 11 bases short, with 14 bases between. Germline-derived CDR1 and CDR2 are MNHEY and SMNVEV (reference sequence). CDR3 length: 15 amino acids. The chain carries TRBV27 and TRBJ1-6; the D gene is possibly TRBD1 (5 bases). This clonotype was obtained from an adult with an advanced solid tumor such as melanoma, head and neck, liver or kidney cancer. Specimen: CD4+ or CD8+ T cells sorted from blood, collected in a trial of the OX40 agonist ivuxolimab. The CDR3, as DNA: TGTGCCAGCAGTTTATCAGGGGCCGATCATACACCCCTCCACTTT. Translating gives CASSLSGADHTPLHF.